This T cell receptor (beta chain) derives from a study of neurological immune-mediated disorders. General observations from the study: While HTLV-1-associated myelopathy showed the greatest TCR clonal expansion, multiple sclerosis showed the least, falling below healthy controls. TCR-beta repertoires seemed private in all groups, with no expanded CDR3 amino acid sequences shared.

V shed 5 bases, J shed 2 bases, and the junction held 5 bases outside the gene matches. This CDR3 contains 15 residues. The germline V gene has CDR1 PRHDT and CDR2 FYEKMQ (reference sequence). The sample holds many counts of this clonotype. Its antigen remains unidentified. By 5'RACE with 10-nucleotide random UMIs, the cDNA was made. Over 170 million TCR-beta sequences (from 15-18 subjects) were yielded by each sequencing run. TCRdb called the 5' RACE reads again in MiXCR, with one record for every CDR3 protein. The sample contains 15,000 or so distinct CDR3 sequences, about 20% of which appear only once.

Material: PBMCs. The receptor's source is a man aged 45-65 years in good health. The rearrangement links TRBV13 to TRBJ2-7; TRBD1 matches at 11 bases. The chain's CDR3 is CASSQWTGGTYEQYF. CDR3 DNA sequence: TGTGCCAGCAGCCAATGGACAGGGGGCACCTACGAGCAGTACTTC.